The present TCR beta chain was sequenced within a study of T cell responses to AZD1222 COVID-19 vaccine. General study points: Repertoire collection took place solely once the T cell response had peaked. A rise in Spike-specific TCR breadth and depth followed two AZD1222 doses. At baseline, just a handful of AZD1222 recipients tested seropositive. Clonal diversity was possibly underestimated, and white British individuals and females predominated among donors.

This CDR3 has 15 residues. Germline V lookup: CDR1 SNHLY, CDR2 FYNNEI. The V segment lost 6 bases and the J segment 3 bases; nucleotides outside the gene matches: 3. TCRdb keeps only in-frame clones here, not all; method: immunoSEQ multiplex PCR. The sample holds approximately 100,000 clones, roughly 90% seen once. Of note for this clone: Its target is not known.

The rearrangement uses TRBV2 and TRBJ1-6, with TRBD1 matching 9 bases. The sequence derives from an adult in good health. Specimen: peripheral blood, collected on day 0 of AZD1222 vaccination. CDR3 sequence reads: CASRPGQGYNSPLHF. CDR3 nucleotides: TGTGCCAGCAGACCGGGACAGGGCTATAATTCACCCCTCCACTTT.